One sample yielded the 30 T cell receptor beta chains listed below, sequenced in a study of identifying expanded T cells in peripheral blood. Produced via immunoSEQ multiplex PCR; TCRdb's table is partial and in-frame only. Of over 90,000 clones in the sample, about 87% were seen once. The sequenced sample was blood. The receptor source for this set is a person aged 18 to 70 in good health.

V usage is TRBV7-9 and J usage is TRBJ2-7, with 7 bases matching TRBD1. CDR1 SEHNR and CDR2 FQNEAQ come from the germline V gene (reference sequence). V shed 3 bases, J shed 0 bases, and the junction held 11 bases outside the gene matches. The CDR3 length is 17 residues. Here the CDR3 reads CASSFPGQALPSYEQYF. CDR3 nucleotide sequence: TGTGCCAGCAGCTTCCCCGGACAGGCCCTTCCCTCCTACGAGCAGTACTTC. The full variable domain, rest sourced from reference TRBV7-9 and TRBJ2-7, is DTGVSQNPRHKITKRGQNVTFRCDPISEHNRLYWYRQTLGQGPEFLTYFQNEAQLEKSRLLSDRFSAERPKGSFSTLEIQRTEQGDSAMYLCASSFPGQALPSYEQYFGPGTRLTVT.

The gene calls are TRBV25-1 and TRBJ2-2, with D tentatively TRBD1 (5 bases). V dropped 2 bases and J dropped 1 base, with 11 bases sitting between them. CDR3 length: 16 amino acids. Germline V gene sequence: CDR1 MGHDK, CDR2 SYGVNS. The CDR3 nucleotides are TGTGCCAGCAGTGAAATGTGGGGCGGGAACACCGGGGAGCTGTTTTTT. Translating it yields CASSEMWGGNTGELFF.

V and J are TRBV7-9 and TRBJ1-6, with D perhaps matching TRBD1 (5 bases). V was trimmed by 5 bases and J by 7 bases, leaving 12 bases between them. This CDR3 contains 14 residues. From germline, CDR1 is SEHNR and CDR2 FQNEAQ (reference sequence). CDR3 sequence (DNA): TGTGCCAGCAGCCGTGACAGCCGAAATTCACCCCTCCACTTT. Translated, it gives CASSRDSRNSPLHF.

The chain employs TRBV27 and TRBJ2-5, with 14 bases that match TRBD2. The CDR3 runs to 13 residues. V gave up 9 bases and J gave up 4 bases; unmatched junction bases: 1. Germline V lookup: CDR1 MNHEY, CDR2 SMNVEV (reference sequence). The CDR3 here is CASGLAGGETQYF. As DNA, the CDR3 is TGTGCCAGTGGACTAGCGGGAGGAGAGACCCAGTACTTC.

The sample holds a few counts of this clone. The V and J genes are TRBV19 and TRBJ2-7, with 7 bases aligning to TRBD2. V was pared by 11 bases and J by 5 bases, with 18 bases of the junction left unmatched. CDR3 length: 15 residues. Germline values: CDR1 LNHDA, CDR2 SQIVND (reference sequence). The CDR3 DNA reads as TGTGCCTCTCCCAGGGAGGGAGGGGACCGGAACGAGCAGTACTTC. Its protein is CASPREGGDRNEQYF.

This chain links TRBV7-2 with TRBJ2-1; maybe TRBD2 (6 bases). The V gene lost 0 bases and the J gene lost 6 bases, with 9 bases spanning the gap. Germline V gene lookup returns CDR1 SGHTA and CDR2 FQGNSA. This CDR3 is built from 14 residues. In nucleotides, the CDR3 is TGTGCCAGCAGCTTAGCGGAGGGGTTCAATGAGCAGTTCTTC. Translated, it gives CASSLAEGFNEQFF.

The rearrangement joins TRBV10-3 to TRBJ2-6; weak D call: TRBD1 (5 bases). V was trimmed by 5 bases and J by 0 bases, leaving 17 bases between them. The CDR3 contains 18 residues. Germline CDR1 and CDR2: ENHRY and SYGVKD. In nucleotides, the CDR3 is TGTGCCATCAGTACAGTCCAGGGTGGGATCTCTGGGGCCAACGTCCTGACTTTC. Protein: CAISTVQGGISGANVLTF.

This clone was detected only a few times. The V call is TRBV9, the J call TRBJ2-7, with 8 bases identical to TRBD1. Germline CDR1 is SGDLS and CDR2 is YYNGEE. V lost 0 bases, J lost 2 bases, and 7 bases stayed unmatched. The CDR3 is 16 residues long. The CDR3 reads CASSVAGTGSTYEQYF. In nucleotides, the CDR3 is TGTGCCAGCAGCGTAGCTGGGACAGGTTCCACCTACGAGCAGTACTTC. The full variable domain, completed using reference TRBV9 and TRBJ2-7, is DSGVTQTPKHLITATGQRVTLRCSPRSGDLSVYWYQQSLDQGLQFLIQYYNGEERAKGNILERFSAQQFPDLHSELNLSSLELGDSALYFCASSVAGTGSTYEQYFGPGTRLTVT.

Here the CDR3 DNA reads TGTGCCAGCAGTGAAGACAGGGGCCGGGACATTCAGTACTTC. Translation: CASSEDRGRDIQYF. The J gene is TRBJ2-4, the V gene TRBV6-1; the match to TRBD1 covers 7 bases. This CDR3 region has 14 residues. From germline, CDR1 is MNHNS and CDR2 SASEGT. Trimming cost V 1 base and J 8 bases; bases outside gene matches: 5.

This clone was recorded only once. The V call is TRBV7-2, the J call TRBJ2-7; a weak D match, TRBD1 (5 bases). CDR1 and CDR2 from the germline V gene are SGHTA and FQGNSA. The CDR3 length is 14 residues. Trimming took 1 base from V and 1 from J, leaving 8 bases between them. The CDR3 reads CASSLGAGSYEQYF. The DNA of the CDR3 is TGTGCCAGCAGCTTAGGGGCAGGGTCCTACGAGCAGTACTTC.

The chain uses TRBV6-1 and TRBJ1-6; D uncertain. This CDR3 has 15 amino acids. The germline V and J ends were trimmed by 10 bases and 3 bases, with 16 bases remaining between them. The germline V gene encodes CDR1 MNHNS and CDR2 SASEGT. CDR3 nucleotides: TGTGCCACTGTGAGGTCAGCGGACTATAATTCACCCCTCCACTTT. Its protein is CATVRSADYNSPLHF.

The chain has TRBV9 and TRBJ2-5, with D uncertain. Per the germline V gene, CDR1 is SGDLS and CDR2 is YYNGEE. V shed 7 bases and J shed 5 bases, with 15 bases lying between them. CDR3 length: 13 residues. For the CDR3, the DNA is TGTGCCAGCGGTGGTCAAGGGTGGGAGACCCAGTACTTC. This gives the protein CASGGQGWETQYF.

This clone turned up a few times. The gene calls are TRBV7-7 and TRBJ2-5; D is ambiguous. Germline CDR1 is SSHAT and CDR2 is FNYEAQ (reference sequence). Trimming took off 5 bases at V and 5 bases at J, with 12 bases between the two ends. The CDR3 is 13 residues long. Here the CDR3 DNA reads TGTGCCAGCAGCCGGGCAGGTGGGGAGACCCAGTACTTC. This sequence encodes CASSRAGGETQYF.

The V and J genes are TRBV7-9 and TRBJ1-1; D unclear. CDR3 length: 13 residues. Germline V gene sequence: CDR1 SEHNR, CDR2 FQNEAQ (reference sequence). V lost 0 bases and J 6 bases, leaving 8 bases between the germline ends. The CDR3 protein is CASSLADGSEAFF. CDR3 nucleotides: TGTGCCAGCAGCTTAGCGGATGGTTCTGAAGCTTTCTTT.

V and J are TRBV4-1 and TRBJ1-1; the match to TRBD1 covers 12 bases. J was trimmed by 4 bases and V by 4 bases; bases with no gene match: 10. The germline V gene has CDR1 MGHRA and CDR2 YSYEKL. CDR3 size: 17 residues. Here the CDR3 reads CASSPTGQGASGTEAFF. CDR3 in DNA: TGCGCCAGCAGCCCTACGGGACAGGGGGCGTCCGGCACTGAAGCTTTCTTT.

The chain couples TRBV7-2 to TRBJ1-5; unclear D gene. Trimming took 0 bases from V and 6 from J, leaving 9 bases between them. The CDR3 is 14 residues long. Germline CDR1 SGHTA, CDR2 FQGNSA. The CDR3 is CASSLAPRGQPQHF. In DNA, the CDR3 is TGTGCCAGCAGCTTAGCTCCCCGCGGTCAGCCCCAGCATTTT.

The V and J genes are TRBV2 and TRBJ2-5, with 8 positions matching TRBD2. Trimming at V came to 4 bases and at J to 5 bases, leaving 0 bases not matched to a gene. Germline V gene sequence: CDR1 SNHLY, CDR2 FYNNEI. The CDR3 has 12 residues. The chain's CDR3 is CASSGLAETQYF. The CDR3 nucleotides read TGTGCCAGCAGTGGACTAGCGGAGACCCAGTACTTC.

The rearrangement uses TRBV29-1 and TRBJ2-1; the D gene could be TRBD1 or TRBD2 (6 bases each). CDR1 is SQVTM, CDR2 ANQGSEA, per germline. The CDR3 is 12 residues long. V lost 3 bases and J 10 bases, leaving 13 bases between the germline ends. The CDR3 DNA sequence: TGCAGCGTTGATTCGGGGGCACGGGAGCAGTTCTTC. It is translated as CSVDSGAREQFF.

The rearrangement uses TRBV19 and TRBJ2-1; the D gene is possibly TRBD2 (6 bases). The V gene lost 7 bases and the J gene lost 0 bases, with 10 bases spanning the gap. The germline gives CDR1 LNHDA, CDR2 SQIVND (reference sequence). The CDR3 loop spans 14 amino acids. CDR3 region: CASTYGSSYNEQFF. CDR3 DNA sequence: TGTGCCAGTACCTACGGGAGCTCCTACAATGAGCAGTTCTTC. Filled out from reference TRBV19 and TRBJ2-1, the complete variable domain reads DGGITQSPKYLFRKEGQNVTLSCEQNLNHDAMYWYRQDPGQGLRLIYYSQIVNDFQKGDIAEGYSVSREKKESFPLTVTSAQKNPTAFYLCASTYGSSYNEQFFGPGTRLTVL.

J is TRBJ1-1 and V is TRBV9, with D tentatively TRBD1 (5 bases). This CDR3 comprises 13 residues. The germline V and J ends were trimmed by 4 bases and 7 bases, with 14 bases remaining between them. Germline CDR1 reads SGDLS; CDR2 reads YYNGEE. The CDR3 DNA reads TGTGCCAGCAGCCCTTCGTGGGGCGGTGAAGCTTTCTTT. This translates into CASSPSWGGEAFF.

The chain combines TRBV4-2 with TRBJ2-7; 9 positions match TRBD1. Germline V CDR1 and CDR2: LGHNA, YNFKEQ. The CDR3 runs 15 residues. Unmatched junction bases numbered 7, after V lost 0 bases and J lost 7 bases. The CDR3 coding sequence is TGTGCCAGCAGCCAAGATAGGGGACAGGGTCAAGAGCAGTACTTC. Protein product: CASSQDRGQGQEQYF.

The V call is TRBV5-1, the J call TRBJ2-2; D uncertain. The V end lost 0 bases, the J end lost 3 bases, and 9 bases lay between the germline ends. CDR3 length: 15 residues. Germline V gene lookup returns CDR1 SGHRS and CDR2 YFSETQ. CDR3 region: CASSLGTVDTGELFF. As DNA, the CDR3 is TGCGCCAGCAGCTTGGGCACGGTCGACACCGGGGAGCTGTTTTTT.

The rearrangement joins TRBV4-1 to TRBJ1-5, with D unclear. Germline V gene sequence: CDR1 MGHRA, CDR2 YSYEKL. This CDR3 is 15 amino acids long. V dropped 4 bases and J dropped 7 bases, with 17 bases sitting between them. The CDR3 DNA reads TGCGCCAGCAGCCGAACCTTGGGAGGGCGACAGCCCCAGCATTTT. As protein: CASSRTLGGRQPQHF.

The CDR3 region has the DNA TGTGCCAGCAGCTTACTTCCAGGCCTCTCTGGAAACACCATATATTTT. As protein: CASSLLPGLSGNTIYF. The chain carries TRBV7-9 and TRBJ1-3; no clear D gene. The CDR3 consists of 16 residues. Looked up from germline, CDR1 is SEHNR and CDR2 is FQNEAQ (reference sequence). Trimming removed 2 bases from V and 0 bases from J, with 11 bases in between.

The rearrangement joins TRBV30 to TRBJ2-3, with 7 bases lining up with TRBD2. CDR1 and CDR2 (germline): GTSNPN, SVGIG (reference sequence). The V and J ends lost 0 bases and 1 base, in that order; junction bases with no gene match: 4. The CDR3 contains 15 residues. The CDR3 bases are TGTGCCTGGAGTGTATGGCTAGCGGGCACAGATACGCAGTATTTT. It codes for CAWSVWLAGTDTQYF. Full variable domain (rest looked up from reference TRBV30 and TRBJ2-3): SQTIHQWPATLVQPVGSPLSLECTVEGTSNPNLYWYRQAAGRGLQLLFYSVGIGQISSEVPQNLSASRPQDRQFILSSKKLLLSDSGFYLCAWSVWLAGTDTQYFGPGTRLTVL.

The chain is built from TRBV5-1 and TRBJ1-6, with unresolved D. Germline-derived CDR1 and CDR2 are SGHRS and YFSETQ. This CDR3 comprises 13 residues. V lost 4 bases to trimming and J lost 10 bases, with 12 bases between them. The DNA for the CDR3 is TGCGCCAGCAGCACCACGGGAGAATCACCCCTCCACTTT. Translating gives CASSTTGESPLHF.

The chain couples TRBV25-1 to TRBJ2-5; TRBD2 is a possible D gene (5 bases). The end of the DNA is better explained by TRBJ2-7, so the J call may be wrong. Germline V gene data show CDR1 as MGHDK and CDR2 as SYGVNS. The CDR3 contains 12 residues. The CDR3 nucleotides read TGTGCCAGCAGTGTGGGGAGTACCGAGCAGTACTTC. Residues: CASSVGSTEQYF.

V and J are TRBV2 and TRBJ2-7; 13 nucleotides agree with TRBD2. Germline V lookup: CDR1 SNHLY, CDR2 FYNNEI. CDR3 length equals 16 residues. V shed 6 bases and J 7 bases; nucleotides not matched to a gene: 12. The CDR3 bases are TGTGCCAGCAGGAGGACTAGCGGGAGTTCCCCGGGTGAGCAGTACTTC. This encodes CASRRTSGSSPGEQYF.

The V call is TRBV5-4, the J call TRBJ2-5; 9 bases map to TRBD1. CDR3 size: 15 residues. Losses at the gene ends were 3 bases for V and 1 base for J; bases not matched to a gene: 4. CDR1 and CDR2 from the germline V gene are SGHNT and YYREEE (reference sequence). The CDR3 region has the DNA TGTGCCAGCAGCTCGGCGACAGGGGGCCAAGAGACCCAGTACTTC. Translating it yields CASSSATGGQETQYF.

This chain uses TRBV2 with TRBJ2-3, with 9 positions matching TRBD2. CDR1 and CDR2 from the germline V gene are SNHLY and FYNNEI. The CDR3 is made up of 13 amino acids. Unmatched junction bases numbered 3, after V lost 8 bases and J lost 3 bases. The CDR3 spells CASGSGRTDTQYF. Here the CDR3 DNA reads TGTGCCAGCGGAAGCGGGAGGACAGATACGCAGTATTTT.